These 13 T cell receptor beta chains share one sample of origin, sequenced in a study of CD8+ T cells in alopecia areata. Sequencing templates came from extracted RNA that was reverse transcribed into cDNA. The assay was immunoSEQ multiplex PCR, and TCRdb's table has in-frame clones only and misses some. The data contain 110,000 or so clones, under 40% of them singletons. The sample consisted of CD4+ T cells sorted from blood. The receptors come from a human donor with alopecia areata.

This chain links TRBV19 with TRBJ2-5; 8 nucleotides align to TRBD2. The CDR3 is 16 amino acids. Germline lookup yields CDR1 LNHDA and CDR2 SQIVND (reference sequence). J lost 0 bases, V lost 5 bases, and 8 bases had no gene match. DNA for the CDR3: TGTGCCAGTAGTGGACCGGGGGGGCCATACCAAGAGACCCAGTACTTC. Protein: CASSGPGGPYQETQYF.

A few counts support this clone. The chain joins TRBV7-9 to TRBJ2-1; 8 nucleotides agree with TRBD2. With V trimmed by 8 bases and J by 5 bases, 20 bases remained unmatched. Germline CDR1 and CDR2: SEHNR and FQNEAQ (reference sequence). The CDR3 covers 18 residues. The CDR3 DNA reads TGTGCCAGCCATAAAGCAGCTAGCGGGCGTGGAGGTGACAATGAGCAGTTCTTC. It specifies CASHKAASGRGGDNEQFF. The whole variable domain, remainder taken from reference TRBV7-9 and TRBJ2-1, is DTGVSQNPRHKITKRGQNVTFRCDPISEHNRLYWYRQTLGQGPEFLTYFQNEAQLEKSRLLSDRFSAERPKGSFSTLEIQRTEQGDSAMYLCASHKAASGRGGDNEQFFGPGTRLTVL.

This chain connects TRBV5-1 to TRBJ2-5, with D perhaps given as TRBD1 or TRBD2 (5 bases each). Germline CDR1 and CDR2: SGHRS and YFSETQ. V lost 4 bases, J lost 3 bases, and 13 bases lay in between. The length of the CDR3 is 14 residues. CDR3 region: CASSPEVGEETQYF. Written as DNA, the CDR3 is TGCGCCAGCAGCCCGGAGGTAGGGGAAGAGACCCAGTACTTC.

DNA of the CDR3: TGTGCCAGCAGCTCTCCCGGGACAGGGGTCCACGAGCAGTACTTC. This codes for CASSSPGTGVHEQYF. The chain has TRBV7-2 and TRBJ2-7; 10 nucleotides line up with TRBD1. The V gene end was trimmed by 4 bases and the J gene end by 5 bases; junction bases not matched to a gene: 8. Germline assignment: CDR1 SGHTA and CDR2 FQGNSA. The CDR3 runs 15 residues.

This clone was observed a handful of times. The chain couples TRBV28 to TRBJ2-7; perhaps TRBD2 as D (5 bases). Germline lookup yields CDR1 MDHEN and CDR2 SYDVKM. This CDR3 has 11 residues. The CDR3 is CGAGLYYEQYF. As DNA, the CDR3 is TGTGGGGCGGGTTTATACTACGAGCAGTACTTC.

Only a few counts were recorded for this clone. The J gene is TRBJ2-1, the V gene TRBV9; 8 bases align to TRBD2. Germline CDR1 and CDR2: SGDLS and YYNGEE. The CDR3 extends over 16 amino acids. V lost 4 bases and J lost 1; bases outside the gene matches: 7. CDR3 sequence reads: CASSTRAGGSYNEQFF. The CDR3 DNA follows: TGTGCCAGCAGCACCCGCGCGGGAGGATCCTACAATGAGCAGTTCTTC.

This clone has only a few counts. The DNA of the CDR3 is TGCAGCGTTGAGGCGGGAGGAAAAAACATTCAGTACTTC. Its protein is CSVEAGGKNIQYF. The genes are TRBV29-1 and TRBJ2-4; 8 bases are shared with TRBD2. CDR3 size: 13 residues. Germline V gene data show CDR1 as SQVTM and CDR2 as ANQGSEA. The J segment lost 4 bases and the V segment lost 3 bases, leaving 2 bases of the junction unmatched. The entire variable domain, with the rest obtained from reference TRBV29-1 and TRBJ2-4, is as follows: SAVISQKPSRDICQRGTSLTIQCQVDSQVTMMFWYRQQPGQSLTLIATANQGSEATYESGFVIDKFPISRPNLTFSTLTVSNMSPEDSSIYLCSVEAGGKNIQYFGAGTRLSVL.

This clone occurred a few times. The rearrangement links TRBV9 to TRBJ2-2, with D unclear. V was trimmed by 5 bases and J by 1 base, leaving 9 bases between them. This CDR3 spans 14 amino acids. Germline CDR1 and CDR2: SGDLS and YYNGEE. The chain's CDR3 is CASRSYENTGELFF. The CDR3 DNA reads as TGTGCCAGCAGATCCTACGAGAACACCGGGGAGCTGTTTTTT.

This clone was seen a few times. This chain uses TRBV29-1 with TRBJ2-3; D may be TRBD1 (7 bases). Germline assignment: CDR1 SQVTM and CDR2 ANQGSEA. This CDR3 contains 15 residues. V lost 5 bases and J lost 4, with 19 bases in between. The CDR3 bases are TGCAGCGTTCGTACCGGGACAGCGGGCCCAGATACGCAGTATTTT. Its protein product is CSVRTGTAGPDTQYF.

V gene TRBV11-3 combines with J gene TRBJ2-7; perhaps TRBD2 as D (5 bases). Germline CDR1 and CDR2: SGHNT and YENEEA. Trimming took off 10 bases at V and 0 bases at J, with 13 bases between the two ends. The CDR3 totals 13 residues. The CDR3: CAITERSSYEQYF. The DNA of the CDR3 is TGTGCCATCACCGAGCGGAGCTCCTACGAGCAGTACTTC.

This clone was found once. The chain carries TRBV9 and TRBJ1-2, with D perhaps matching TRBD1 (5 bases). Per the germline V gene, CDR1 is SGDLS and CDR2 is YYNGEE. The CDR3 runs to 13 residues. V was cut by 4 bases and J by 4 bases, with 11 bases left in between. CDR3 protein: CASSSPGGYGYTF. The CDR3 bases are TGTGCCAGCAGCTCGCCGGGGGGCTATGGCTACACCTTC.

This clone has more than one count but fewer than ten. V gene TRBV29-1 combines with J gene TRBJ1-4, with no clear D. The CDR3 contains 12 residues. Germline V lookup: CDR1 SQVTM, CDR2 ANQGSEA. Trimming pared 7 bases from V and 8 bases from J, leaving 14 bases between. The CDR3 loop reads CSARKLGEKLFF. CDR3 nucleotide sequence: TGCAGCGCCAGAAAACTTGGGGAAAAACTGTTTTTT.

The chain combines TRBV27 with TRBJ2-7, with D hard to call. Trimming shortened V by 4 bases and J by 4 bases, and 11 bases separated the two germline ends. CDR1 MNHEY and CDR2 SMNVEV come from the germline V gene (reference sequence). CDR3 length equals 13 residues. The CDR3 nucleotides are TGTGCCAGCAGTTCCCTGCCGATTTACGAGCAGTACTTC. Residues: CASSSLPIYEQYF.